This T cell receptor beta chain is from a study of shared clonotypes between healthy human individuals. Only in-frame clones appear in the TCRdb table, and some are missing; sequencing was by immunoSEQ multiplex PCR. The sample has some 660,000 clones, around 73% seen once; the top ten hold 1.5% to 2%. The sample consisted of memory CD4+ T cells sorted from blood. Indicated subset: CD45RA-negative fraction. The TCR sequence derives from a woman in her 30s in good health.

DNA for the CDR3: TGCGCCAGCAGCACGGGGACAGGGGGAAACACCATATATTTT. This gives the protein CASSTGTGGNTIYF. The chain employs TRBV5-1 and TRBJ1-3; TRBD1 matches 9 bases. This CDR3 has 14 residues. Trimming at V came to 4 bases and at J to 4 bases, leaving 3 bases not matched to a gene. Germline V gives CDR1 SGHRS, CDR2 YFSETQ.